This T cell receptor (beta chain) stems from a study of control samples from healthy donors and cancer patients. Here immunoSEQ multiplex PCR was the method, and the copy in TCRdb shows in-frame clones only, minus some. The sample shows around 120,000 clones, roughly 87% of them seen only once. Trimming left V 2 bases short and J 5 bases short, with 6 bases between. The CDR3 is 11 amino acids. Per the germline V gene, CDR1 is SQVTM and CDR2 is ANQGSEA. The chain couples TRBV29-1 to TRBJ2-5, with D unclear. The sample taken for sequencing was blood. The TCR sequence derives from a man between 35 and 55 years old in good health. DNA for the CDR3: TGCAGCGTTGAACCCGGGGAGACCCAGTACTTC. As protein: CSVEPGETQYF. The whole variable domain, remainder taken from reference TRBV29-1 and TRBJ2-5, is SAVISQKPSRDICQRGTSLTIQCQVDSQVTMMFWYRQQPGQSLTLIATANQGSEATYESGFVIDKFPISRPNLTFSTLTVSNMSPEDSSIYLCSVEPGETQYFGPGTRLLVL.